This T cell receptor beta chain was captured in a study of metastatic and nonmetastatic thyroid tumors. Study details: Across peripheral blood and tumor or nodule tissue samples taken from malignant and benign thyroid patients, the repertoires were compared with one another.

This clone was seen many times. Ahead of thyroid surgery, no patient had received treatment of any kind. The CDR3 covers 15 residues. Trimming at V came to 5 bases and at J to 1 base, leaving 5 bases not matched to a gene. Germline CDR1 reads MDHEN; CDR2 reads SYDVKM. TCRdb re-processed the PCR reads through MiXCR. This sample has about 41,000 clones; roughly 11% occur once, and the top ten carry 20% to 25%. The gene calls are TRBV28 and TRBJ1-1; 9 bases map to TRBD1. Sequenced: blood. This clonotype was obtained from a female donor with papillary thyroid cancer or a benign thyroid nodule (not recorded which). Some clones in this sample may be carry-over from other donors' samples. The CDR3 DNA reads TGTGCCAGCAGTCTAACAGGGGGCTCGAACACTGAAGCTTTCTTT. This translates into CASSLTGGSNTEAFF.